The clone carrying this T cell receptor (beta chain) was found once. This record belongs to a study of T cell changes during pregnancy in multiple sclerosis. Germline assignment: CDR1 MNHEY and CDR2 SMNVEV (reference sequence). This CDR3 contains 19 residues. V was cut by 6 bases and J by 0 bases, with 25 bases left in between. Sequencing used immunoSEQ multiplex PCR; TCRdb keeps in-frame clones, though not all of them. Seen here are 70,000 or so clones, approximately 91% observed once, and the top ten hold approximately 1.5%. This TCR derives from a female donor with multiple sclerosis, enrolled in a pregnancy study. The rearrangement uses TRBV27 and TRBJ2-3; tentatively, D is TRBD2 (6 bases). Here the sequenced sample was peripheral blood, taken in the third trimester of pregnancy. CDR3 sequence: CASRLRWRGSGMSTDTQYF. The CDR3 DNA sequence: TGTGCCAGCAGATTAAGGTGGCGGGGTAGCGGAATGAGCACAGATACGCAGTATTTT.